The sequence of this TCR beta chain was determined in a study of T-cell reconstitution after alpha-beta-depleted transplantation in children. The germline V gene encodes CDR1 SGHDT and CDR2 YYEEEE. This CDR3 region has 16 residues. V lost 6 bases and J lost 0, with 18 bases in between. Unique molecular identifiers tagged the TCRbeta library. MiXCR was run by TCRdb on the PCR reads, yielding one entry per CDR3 protein. The data show about 980,000 distinct CDR3 sequences, around 30% seen once. The TCR was taken from a boy under three years old who had a stem cell transplant for SCID, so the T cells may come from the graft donor. The genes are TRBV5-6 and TRBJ1-1, with D possibly being TRBD1 (6 bases). Sequencing was performed on PBMCs, mostly from graft donor cells, taken 360 days after TCRalphabeta/CD19-depleted stem cell transplant. The CDR3 reads CASKSRGPTMNTEAFF. The CDR3 DNA sequence: TGTGCCAGCAAATCTCGGGGGCCCACAATGAACACTGAAGCTTTCTTT.